This T cell receptor beta chain was obtained from a study of CD8 T cells in ankylosing spondylitis. Study observations and caveats: Ankylosing spondylitis blood appeared to be characterized by a TCR beta motif of 8 or 9 highly homologous variants. Certain motif variants had earlier appeared in reactive arthritis synovial fluid and blood.

At least ten counts were recorded for this clonotype. Its antigen is undetermined. TCRdb analysed the 5' RACE reads with MiXCR anew, one entry per CDR3 protein. Here the sample spans fewer than 550,000 distinct CDR3 sequences, approximately 5% being singletons. Germline V lookup: CDR1 SEHNR, CDR2 FQNEAQ (reference sequence). Trimming removed 5 bases at V and 5 bases at J, with 10 bases between. The CDR3 has 13 residues. Sequenced sample: blood, either unsorted or a sorted T cell fraction (not recorded which). This clonotype was sampled from a male donor with ankylosing spondylitis. The rearrangement uses TRBV7-9 and TRBJ1-5; D is uncertain. CDR3 in amino acids: CASSPILDQPQHF. The CDR3 DNA is TGTGCCAGCAGCCCCATACTTGATCAGCCCCAGCATTTT.